This T cell receptor beta chain was profiled in a study of cytomegalovirus exposure and HLA in healthy donors. Germline V gene lookup returns CDR1 SGHTA and CDR2 FQGNSA. The V end was cut by 1 base, the J end by 2 bases, with 20 bases between. The CDR3 sequence is 18 residues long. Primers: 60 Vbeta forward and 13 Jbeta reverse. The assay was immunoSEQ multiplex PCR, and TCRdb's table has in-frame clones only and misses some. The table includes 63,000 or so clones, approximately 74% detected once. The sample holds one count of this clone. The V gene is TRBV7-2, the J gene TRBJ1-2; a possible D gene is TRBD1 (6 bases). This TCR was recovered from a woman in her thirties in good health and CMV-seropositive. Sequenced sample: PBMCs. This chain's CDR3 is CASSLDSGQMGRNYGYTF. Written as DNA, the CDR3 is TGTGCCAGCAGCTTAGATTCGGGACAAATGGGAAGGAACTATGGCTACACCTTC.